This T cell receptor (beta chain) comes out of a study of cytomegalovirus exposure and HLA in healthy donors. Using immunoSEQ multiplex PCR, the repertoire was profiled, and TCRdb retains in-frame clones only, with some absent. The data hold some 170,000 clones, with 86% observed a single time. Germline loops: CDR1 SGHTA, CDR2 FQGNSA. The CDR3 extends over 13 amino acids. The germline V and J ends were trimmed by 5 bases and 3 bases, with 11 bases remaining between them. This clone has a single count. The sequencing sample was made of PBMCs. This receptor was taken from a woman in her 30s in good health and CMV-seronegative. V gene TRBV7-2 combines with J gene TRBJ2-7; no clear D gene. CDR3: CASSLLAGYEQYF. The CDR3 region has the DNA TGTGCCAGCAGCCTATTGGCTGGCTACGAGCAGTACTTC.